This section outlines one T cell receptor beta chain sequence together with its context. The sample is drawn from a study of blood T cell repertoires in COVID-19. Study-wide background: The samples span acute and convalescent COVID-19 from the United States, Italy and Spain.

The CDR3 totals 17 residues. Per the study methods: Reference gene primer amplification yielded estimated nucleated cell counts. Profiling relied on immunoSEQ multiplex PCR, and the TCRdb table lists in-frame clones only, not all of them. V and J calls and clone size are given by that table; D and trimming were obtained from the DNA. The sample records over 100,000 clones, around 87% being singletons. This clonotype was obtained from a woman aged 45 to 65 with COVID-19, enrolled during active disease. Sequenced input: peripheral blood. The chain couples TRBV1 to TRBJ1-5; the D call TRBD1 from the table was never checked on the DNA. TRBV1 is reported as a pseudogene. CDR3 in amino acids: CTSSLGTGGSGVQPQHF. The CDR3 DNA follows: TGCACCAGCAGCCTCGGGACAGGAGGCTCCGGAGTCCAGCCCCAGCATTTT.